The 5 T cell receptor beta chains below come from one sample, sequenced in a study of T-cell reconstitution after alpha-beta-depleted transplantation in children. Unique molecular identifiers were used to barcode this TCRbeta library. TCRdb independently ran MiXCR on the PCR reads; one entry per CDR3 protein. Of about 200,000 distinct CDR3 sequences detected, approximately 14% appear once; the ten largest clones hold roughly 13%. Sequencing was performed on PBMCs from the stem cell graft donor, taken from the stem cell graft. These receptors came from a human donor who donated a stem cell graft to a child with acute lymphoblastic leukemia.

This clonotype showed up many times. The V call is TRBV5-4, the J call TRBJ2-5; 10 nucleotides line up with TRBD2. V shed 4 bases and J 5 bases; nucleotides not matched to a gene: 14. CDR1 and CDR2 (germline): SGHNT, YYREEE (reference sequence). This CDR3 has 17 amino acids. CDR3 sequence: CASSAGTSAQGWETQYF. CDR3 sequence (DNA): TGTGCCAGCAGCGCCGGGACTAGCGCTCAAGGGTGGGAGACCCAGTACTTC.

This clonotype has ten or more counts. V and J are TRBV6-5 and TRBJ2-7; D may be TRBD2 (5 bases). The CDR3 spans 14 residues. Trimming took 4 bases from V and 5 from J, leaving 15 bases between them. Germline V gene data show CDR1 as MNHEY and CDR2 as SVGAGI. The CDR3 coding sequence is TGTGCCAGCAGTTTGAACCCGGAGGTAGACGAGCAGTACTTC. It translates to CASSLNPEVDEQYF.

This clonotype was found many times. The CDR3 DNA reads TGTGCCAGCAACAGAAGGGGGACTAGCGGGAGTGCAGATACGCAGTATTTT. Its translation is CASNRRGTSGSADTQYF. This sequence joins TRBV5-4 and TRBJ2-3; 14 bases agree with TRBD2. CDR1 SGHNT and CDR2 YYREEE come from the germline V gene (reference sequence). The CDR3 consists of 17 residues. V gave up 6 bases and J gave up 4 bases; unmatched junction bases: 10.

This clonotype was counted ten times or more. The rearrangement links TRBV27 to TRBJ1-1; 11 positions agree with TRBD1. This CDR3 region has 16 residues. After removal of 5 bases from V and 5 bases from J, the junction contained 10 bases not matched to a gene. CDR1 and CDR2 from the germline V gene are MNHEY and SMNVEV (reference sequence). The CDR3 nucleotides are TGTGCCAGCAGTCCCCGGACAGGGGGCTTCCTGACTGAAGCTTTCTTT. It yields the protein CASSPRTGGFLTEAFF.

The gene calls are TRBV20-1 and TRBJ2-1, with D possibly matching TRBD2 (6 bases). This CDR3 region has 15 residues. Germline loops: CDR1 DFQATT, CDR2 SNEGSKA (reference sequence). Trimming took 7 bases from V and 2 from J, leaving 18 bases between them. CDR3 residues: CSVRSRGATYNEQFF. The CDR3 DNA sequence: TGCAGTGTCCGATCCCGCGGGGCAACCTACAATGAGCAGTTCTTC.